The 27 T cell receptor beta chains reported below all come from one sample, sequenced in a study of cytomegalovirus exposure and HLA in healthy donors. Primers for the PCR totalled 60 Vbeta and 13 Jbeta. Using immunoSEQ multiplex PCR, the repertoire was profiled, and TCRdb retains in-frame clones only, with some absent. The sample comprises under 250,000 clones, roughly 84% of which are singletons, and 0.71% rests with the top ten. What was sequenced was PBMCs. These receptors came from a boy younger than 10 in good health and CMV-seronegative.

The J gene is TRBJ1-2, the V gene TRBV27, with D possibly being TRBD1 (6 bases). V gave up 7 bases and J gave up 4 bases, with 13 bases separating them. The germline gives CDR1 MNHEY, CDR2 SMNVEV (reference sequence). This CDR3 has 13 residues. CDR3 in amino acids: CASKNRGGYGYTF. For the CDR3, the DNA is TGTGCCAGCAAAAACAGAGGGGGCTATGGCTACACCTTC.

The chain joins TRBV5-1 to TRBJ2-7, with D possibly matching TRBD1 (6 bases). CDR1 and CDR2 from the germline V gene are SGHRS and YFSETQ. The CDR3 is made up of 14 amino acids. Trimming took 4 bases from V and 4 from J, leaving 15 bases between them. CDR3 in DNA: TGCGCCAGCAGCCCCCCTGGACAGAATTACGAGCAGTACTTC. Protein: CASSPPGQNYEQYF.

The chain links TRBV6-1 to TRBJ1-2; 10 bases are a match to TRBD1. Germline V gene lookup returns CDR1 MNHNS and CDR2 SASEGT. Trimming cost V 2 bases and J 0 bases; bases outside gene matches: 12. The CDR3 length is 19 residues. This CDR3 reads CASSEQPIGTGVSNYGYTF. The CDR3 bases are TGTGCCAGCAGTGAACAGCCAATCGGGACAGGGGTTTCTAACTATGGCTACACCTTC.

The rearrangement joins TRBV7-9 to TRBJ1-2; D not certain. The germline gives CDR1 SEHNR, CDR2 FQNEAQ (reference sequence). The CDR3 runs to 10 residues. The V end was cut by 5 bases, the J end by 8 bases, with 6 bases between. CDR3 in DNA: TGTGCCAGCAGCCCCGTGGGCTACACCTTC. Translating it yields CASSPVGYTF.

CDR3: CASSVQSANTEAFF. As DNA, the CDR3 is TGTGCCAGCAGTGTTCAGTCCGCGAACACTGAAGCTTTCTTT. J is TRBJ1-1 and V is TRBV6-1; D unclear. Germline CDR1 reads MNHNS; CDR2 reads SASEGT. Trimming took off 4 bases at V and 1 base at J, with 10 bases between the two ends. The CDR3 length is 14 residues.

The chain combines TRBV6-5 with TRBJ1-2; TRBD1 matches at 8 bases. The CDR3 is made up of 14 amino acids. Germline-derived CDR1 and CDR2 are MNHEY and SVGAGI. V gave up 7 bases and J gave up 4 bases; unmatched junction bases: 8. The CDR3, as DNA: TGTGCCAGCACCCCCCAGGGGGCCTTCTATGGCTACACCTTC. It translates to CASTPQGAFYGYTF.

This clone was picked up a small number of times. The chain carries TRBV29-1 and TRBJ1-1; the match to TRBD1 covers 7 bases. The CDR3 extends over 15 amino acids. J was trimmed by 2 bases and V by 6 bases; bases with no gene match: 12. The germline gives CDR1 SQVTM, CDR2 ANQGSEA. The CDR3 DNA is TGCAGCGTACCAAACCCGTGGACAGGCAACACTGAAGCTTTCTTT. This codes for CSVPNPWTGNTEAFF.

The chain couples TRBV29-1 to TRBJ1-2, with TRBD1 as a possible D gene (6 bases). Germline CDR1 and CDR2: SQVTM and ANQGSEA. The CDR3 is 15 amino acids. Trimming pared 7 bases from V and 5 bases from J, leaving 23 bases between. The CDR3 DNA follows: TGCAGCGCCCTGCGAGGGGGGGGCGGTTCTTATGGCTACACCTTC. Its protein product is CSALRGGGGSYGYTF.

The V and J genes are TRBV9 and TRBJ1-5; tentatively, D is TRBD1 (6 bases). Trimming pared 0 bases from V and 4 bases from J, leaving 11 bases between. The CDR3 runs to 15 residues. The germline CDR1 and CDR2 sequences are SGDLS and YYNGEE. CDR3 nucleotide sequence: TGTGCCAGCAGCGTAGGAGGGGGGGATAATCAGCCCCAGCATTTT. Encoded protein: CASSVGGGDNQPQHF.

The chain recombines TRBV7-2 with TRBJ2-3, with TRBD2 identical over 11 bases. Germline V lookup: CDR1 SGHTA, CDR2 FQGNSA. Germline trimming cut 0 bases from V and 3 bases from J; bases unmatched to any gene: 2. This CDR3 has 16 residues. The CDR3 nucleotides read TGTGCCAGCAGCTTAGCGCCTAGCGGGGGGACAGATACGCAGTATTTT. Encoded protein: CASSLAPSGGTDTQYF. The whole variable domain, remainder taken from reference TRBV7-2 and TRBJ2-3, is GAGVSQSPSNKVTEKGKDVELRCDPISGHTALYWYRQSLGQGLEFLIYFQGNSAPDKSGLPSDRFSAERTGGSVSTLTIQRTQQEDSAVYLCASSLAPSGGTDTQYFGPGTRLTVL.

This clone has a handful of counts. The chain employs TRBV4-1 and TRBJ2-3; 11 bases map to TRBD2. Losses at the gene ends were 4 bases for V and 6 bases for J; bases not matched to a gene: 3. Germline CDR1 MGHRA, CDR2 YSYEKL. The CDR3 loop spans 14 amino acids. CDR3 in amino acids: CASSPGLAVDTQYF. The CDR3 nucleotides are TGCGCCAGCAGCCCGGGACTAGCGGTTGATACGCAGTATTTT.

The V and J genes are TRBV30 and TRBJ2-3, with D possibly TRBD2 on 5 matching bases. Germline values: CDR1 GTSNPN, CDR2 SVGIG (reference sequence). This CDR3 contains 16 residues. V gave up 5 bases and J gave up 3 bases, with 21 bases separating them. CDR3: CAWSLHGGMITDTQYF. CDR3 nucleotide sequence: TGTGCCTGGTCCCTACATGGAGGTATGATAACAGATACGCAGTATTTT.

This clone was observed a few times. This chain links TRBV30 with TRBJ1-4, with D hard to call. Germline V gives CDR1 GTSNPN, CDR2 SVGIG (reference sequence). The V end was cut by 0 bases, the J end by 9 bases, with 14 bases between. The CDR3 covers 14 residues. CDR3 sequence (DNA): TGTGCCTGGAGTGTAGGGAGTGGAGGGAAAAAACTGTTTTTT. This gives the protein CAWSVGSGGKKLFF.

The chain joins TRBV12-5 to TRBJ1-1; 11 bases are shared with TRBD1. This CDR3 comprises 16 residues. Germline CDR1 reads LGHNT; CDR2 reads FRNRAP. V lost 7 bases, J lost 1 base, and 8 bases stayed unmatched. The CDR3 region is CASATRTGGANTEAFF. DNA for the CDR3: TGTGCTAGTGCTACTAGGACAGGGGGCGCGAACACTGAAGCTTTCTTT.

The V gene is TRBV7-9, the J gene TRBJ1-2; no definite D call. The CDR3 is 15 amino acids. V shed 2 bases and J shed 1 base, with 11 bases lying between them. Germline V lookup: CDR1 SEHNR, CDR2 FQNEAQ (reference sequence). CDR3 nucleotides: TGTGCCAGCAGCTTATCGGCAGGAGGTAACTATGGCTACACCTTC. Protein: CASSLSAGGNYGYTF. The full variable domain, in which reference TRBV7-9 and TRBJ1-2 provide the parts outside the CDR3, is DTGVSQNPRHKITKRGQNVTFRCDPISEHNRLYWYRQTLGQGPEFLTYFQNEAQLEKSRLLSDRFSAERPKGSFSTLEIQRTEQGDSAMYLCASSLSAGGNYGYTFGSGTRLTVV.

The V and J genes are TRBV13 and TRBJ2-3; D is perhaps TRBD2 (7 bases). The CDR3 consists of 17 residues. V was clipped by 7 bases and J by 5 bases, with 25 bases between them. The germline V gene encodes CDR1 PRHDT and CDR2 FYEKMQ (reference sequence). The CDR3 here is CASTDGAGAPRRDTQYF. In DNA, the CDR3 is TGTGCCAGCACCGACGGGGCGGGGGCCCCCAGAAGAGATACGCAGTATTTT.

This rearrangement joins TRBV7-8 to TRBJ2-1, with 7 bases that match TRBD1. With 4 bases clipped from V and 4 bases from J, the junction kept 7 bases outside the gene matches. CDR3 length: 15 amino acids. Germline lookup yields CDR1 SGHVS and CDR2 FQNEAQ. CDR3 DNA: TGTGCCAGCAGCTACGACAGGGCCACGTACAATGAGCAGTTCTTC. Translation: CASSYDRATYNEQFF.

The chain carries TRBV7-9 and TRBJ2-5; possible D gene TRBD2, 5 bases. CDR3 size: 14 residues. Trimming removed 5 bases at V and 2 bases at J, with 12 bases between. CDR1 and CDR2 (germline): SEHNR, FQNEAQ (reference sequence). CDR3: CASSHGILQETQYF. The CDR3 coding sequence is TGTGCCAGCAGCCACGGGATTCTACAAGAGACCCAGTACTTC.

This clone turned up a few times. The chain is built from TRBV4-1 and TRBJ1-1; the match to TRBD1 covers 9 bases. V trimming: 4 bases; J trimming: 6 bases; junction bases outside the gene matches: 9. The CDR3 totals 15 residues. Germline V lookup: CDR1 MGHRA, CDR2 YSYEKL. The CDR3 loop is CASSPGQGIESEAFF. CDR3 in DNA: TGCGCCAGCAGCCCAGGACAGGGGATAGAGTCTGAAGCTTTCTTT.

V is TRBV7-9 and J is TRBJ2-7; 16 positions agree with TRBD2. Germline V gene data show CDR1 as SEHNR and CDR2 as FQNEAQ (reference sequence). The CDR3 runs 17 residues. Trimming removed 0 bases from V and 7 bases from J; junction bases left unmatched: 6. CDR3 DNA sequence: TGTGCCAGCAGCTTAGCTGGGGGACTAGCGGGAGGGAAGGAGCAGTACTTC. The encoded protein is CASSLAGGLAGGKEQYF.

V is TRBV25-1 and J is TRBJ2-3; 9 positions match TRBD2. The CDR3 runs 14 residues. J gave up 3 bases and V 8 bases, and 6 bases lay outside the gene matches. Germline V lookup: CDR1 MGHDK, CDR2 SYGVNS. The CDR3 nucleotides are TGTGCCAGCCGTAGCGGGAGAGGAACAGATACGCAGTATTTT. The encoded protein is CASRSGRGTDTQYF.

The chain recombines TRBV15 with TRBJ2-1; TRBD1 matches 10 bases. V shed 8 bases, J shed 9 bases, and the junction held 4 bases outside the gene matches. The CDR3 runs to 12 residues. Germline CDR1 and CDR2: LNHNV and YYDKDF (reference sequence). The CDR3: CATAGQGREQFF. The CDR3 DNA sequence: TGTGCCACCGCGGGACAGGGGCGTGAGCAGTTCTTC.

In nucleotides, the CDR3 is TGTGCCAGCAGTCCCAGACAGCCGAACTATGGCTACACCTTC. Amino acids: CASSPRQPNYGYTF. The chain is built from TRBV6-5 and TRBJ1-2; possible D gene TRBD1, 5 bases. The germline CDR1 and CDR2 sequences are MNHEY and SVGAGI. V was pared by 5 bases and J by 2 bases, with 12 bases between. CDR3 length equals 14 residues.

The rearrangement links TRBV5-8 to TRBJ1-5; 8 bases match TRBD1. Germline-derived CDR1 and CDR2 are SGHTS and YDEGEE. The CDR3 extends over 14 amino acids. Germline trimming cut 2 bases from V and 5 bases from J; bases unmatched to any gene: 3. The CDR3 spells CASSFDRGDQPQHF. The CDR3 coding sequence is TGTGCCAGCAGCTTTGACAGGGGAGATCAGCCCCAGCATTTT. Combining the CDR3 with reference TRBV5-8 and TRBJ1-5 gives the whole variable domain EAGVTQSPTHLIKTRGQQATLRCSPISGHTSVYWYQQALGLGLQFLLWYDEGEERNRGNFPPRFSGRQFPNYSSELNVNALELEDSALYLCASSFDRGDQPQHFGDGTRLSIL.

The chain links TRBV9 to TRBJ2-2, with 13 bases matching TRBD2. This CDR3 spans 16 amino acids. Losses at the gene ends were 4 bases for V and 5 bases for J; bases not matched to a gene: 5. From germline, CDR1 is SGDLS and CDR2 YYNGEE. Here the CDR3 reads CASSSGTSGVTGELFF. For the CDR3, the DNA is TGTGCCAGCAGCTCGGGGACTAGCGGGGTAACCGGGGAGCTGTTTTTT.

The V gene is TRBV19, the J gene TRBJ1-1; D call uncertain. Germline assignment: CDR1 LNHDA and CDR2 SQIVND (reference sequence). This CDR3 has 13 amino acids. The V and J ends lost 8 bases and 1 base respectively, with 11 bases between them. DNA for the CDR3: TGTGCCAGTGCCCTCGAGTGGAACACTGAAGCTTTCTTT. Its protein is CASALEWNTEAFF.

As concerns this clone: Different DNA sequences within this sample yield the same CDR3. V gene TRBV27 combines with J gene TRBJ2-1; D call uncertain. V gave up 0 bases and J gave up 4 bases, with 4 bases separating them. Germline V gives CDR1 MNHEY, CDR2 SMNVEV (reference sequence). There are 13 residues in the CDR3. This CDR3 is CASSLSLYNEQFF. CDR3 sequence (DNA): TGTGCCAGCAGTTTATCCCTATACAATGAGCAGTTCTTC.